The T cell receptor (beta chain) under discussion was sequenced for a study of blood T cell repertoires in COVID-19. TCRdb keeps only in-frame clones here, not all; method: immunoSEQ multiplex PCR. The repertoire holds about 49,000 clones, with around four fifths as singletons. The V gene's germline CDR1 is MNHNS and CDR2 SASEGT. The V and J ends lost 1 base and 9 bases respectively, with 18 bases between them. The length of the CDR3 is 15 residues. The source is a woman aged 60-70 years with acute or convalescent COVID-19. Material: peripheral blood. The genes are TRBV6-1 and TRBJ2-5; D might be TRBD2 (5 bases). The CDR3 reads CASSEVRTATGAQYF. As DNA, the CDR3 is TGTGCCAGCAGTGAAGTTAGGACTGCCACCGGGGCCCAGTACTTC.